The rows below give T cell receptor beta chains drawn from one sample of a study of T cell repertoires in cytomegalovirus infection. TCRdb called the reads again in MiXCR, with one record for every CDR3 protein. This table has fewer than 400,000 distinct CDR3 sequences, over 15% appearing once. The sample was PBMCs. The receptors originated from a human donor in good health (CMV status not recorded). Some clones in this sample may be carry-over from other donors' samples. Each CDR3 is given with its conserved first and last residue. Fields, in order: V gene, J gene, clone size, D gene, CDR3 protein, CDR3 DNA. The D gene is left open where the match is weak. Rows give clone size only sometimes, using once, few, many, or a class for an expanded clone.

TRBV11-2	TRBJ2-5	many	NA	CASSWDFQETQYF	TGTGCCAGCAGCTGGGACTTCCAAGAGACCCAGTACTTC
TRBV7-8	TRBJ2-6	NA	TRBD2	CASSLRGGGPSGANVLTF	TGTGCCAGCAGCCTGAGGGGCGGGGGGCCCTCTGGGGCCAACGTCCTGACTTTC
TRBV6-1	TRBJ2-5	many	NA	CASSAGTAQETQYF	TGTGCCAGCAGCGCAGGGACGGCTCAAGAGACCCAGTACTTC
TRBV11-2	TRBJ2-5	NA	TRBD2	CASSSPSGRQETQYF	TGTGCCAGCAGCTCCCCTAGCGGGAGGCAAGAGACCCAGTACTTC
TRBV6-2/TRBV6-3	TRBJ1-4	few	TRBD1	CASSYRTGLNEKLFF	TGTGCCAGCAGTTACCGGACAGGGTTGAATGAAAAACTGTTTTTT
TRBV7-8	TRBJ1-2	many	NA	CASSLEGLTSGYTF	TGTGCCAGCAGCTTAGAGGGCCTCACCTCCGGCTACACCTTC
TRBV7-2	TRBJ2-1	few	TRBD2	CASSTRLAGNPYNEQFF	TGTGCCAGCAGCACCCGACTAGCGGGGAATCCCTACAATGAGCAGTTCTTC
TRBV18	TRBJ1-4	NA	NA	CASSAGHQNEKLFF	TGTGCCAGCTCGGCGGGACACCAAAATGAAAAACTGTTTTTT
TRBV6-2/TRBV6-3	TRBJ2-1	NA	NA	CASSADSPVVFF	TGTGCCAGCAGTGCCGACTCTCCGGTTGTGTTCTTC
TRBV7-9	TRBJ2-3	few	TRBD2	CASSRLALSDTQYF	TGTGCCAGCAGCCGACTAGCGTTGTCAGATACGCAGTATTTT
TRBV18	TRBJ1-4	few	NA	CASSPSVRQGDEKLFF	TGTGCCAGCTCACCTTCTGTACGGCAGGGAGACGAAAAACTGTTTTTT
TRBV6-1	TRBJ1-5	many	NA	CASSVGGTSRPQHF	TGTGCCAGCAGTGTCGGGGGCACCTCTCGGCCCCAGCATTTT
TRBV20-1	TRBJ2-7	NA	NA	CSARQNYEQYF	TGCAGTGCACGGCAGAACTACGAGCAGTACTTC
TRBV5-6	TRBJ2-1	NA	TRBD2	CASTGLALGEQFF	TGTGCCAGCACCGGACTAGCCTTAGGGGAGCAGTTCTTC
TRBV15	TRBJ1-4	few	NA	CATSILADGNEKLFF	TGTGCCACCAGCATCCTGGCCGACGGGAATGAAAAACTGTTTTTT
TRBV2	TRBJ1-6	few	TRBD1	CASNQQGAGSPLHF	TGTGCCAGCAATCAACAGGGGGCCGGTTCACCCCTCCACTTT
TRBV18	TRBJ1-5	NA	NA	CASSPAGSYSNQPQHF	TGTGCCAGCTCACCGGCAGGGTCCTATAGCAATCAGCCCCAGCATTTT
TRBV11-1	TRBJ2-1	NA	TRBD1	CASSLWDRGIYNEQFF	TGTGCCAGCAGCTTATGGGACAGGGGGATTTACAATGAGCAGTTCTTC
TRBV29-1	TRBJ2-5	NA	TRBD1	CSVPPGQGTYQETQYF	TGCAGCGTGCCTCCGGGACAGGGGACGTACCAAGAGACCCAGTACTTC
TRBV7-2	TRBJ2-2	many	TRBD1	CASRGQGGTGELFF	TGTGCCAGCAGGGGACAGGGTGGCACCGGGGAGCTGTTTTTT
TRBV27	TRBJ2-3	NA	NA	CASRRSITDTQYF	TGTGCCAGCAGGAGGTCTATCACAGATACGCAGTATTTT
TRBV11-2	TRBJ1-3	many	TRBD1	CATSQQGSGNTIYF	TGTGCCACCTCCCAACAGGGGTCCGGAAACACCATATATTTT
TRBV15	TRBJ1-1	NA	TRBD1	CATLQGGSNTEAFF	TGTGCCACCTTACAGGGGGGCTCGAACACTGAAGCTTTCTTT
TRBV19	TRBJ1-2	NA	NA	CASTGRGNYGYTF	TGTGCCAGTACTGGGAGGGGAAACTATGGCTACACCTTC
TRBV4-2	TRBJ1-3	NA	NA	CASSQAVTAGNPGNTIYF	TGTGCCAGCAGCCAAGCCGTGACAGCCGGGAATCCTGGAAACACCATATATTTT
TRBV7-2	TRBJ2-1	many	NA	CASSLSRGQVSNEQFF	TGTGCCAGCAGTCTGAGCCGGGGACAAGTCTCCAATGAGCAGTTCTTC
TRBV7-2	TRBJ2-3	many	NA	CASSPDASTDTQYF	TGTGCCAGCAGCCCAGACGCAAGCACAGATACGCAGTATTTT
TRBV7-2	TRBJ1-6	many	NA	CASSLVVNSPLHF	TGTGCCAGCAGCTTAGTTGTGAATTCACCCCTCCACTTT
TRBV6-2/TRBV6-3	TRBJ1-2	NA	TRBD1	CASNSGTGGYGYTF	TGTGCCAGCAACTCCGGGACAGGGGGTTACGGCTACACCTTC
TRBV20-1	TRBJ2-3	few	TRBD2	CSAPSGLAVEDTQYF	TGCAGTGCTCCCTCGGGACTAGCGGTAGAAGATACGCAGTATTTT
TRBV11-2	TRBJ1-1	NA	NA	CASSLGTDTEAFF	TGTGCCAGCAGCTTAGGTACGGACACTGAAGCTTTCTTT
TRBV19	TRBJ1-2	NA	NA	CASRRPRTDYNGYTF	TGTGCCAGTAGGAGACCACGGACGGATTACAATGGCTACACCTTC
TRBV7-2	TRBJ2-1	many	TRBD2	CASSLDVGRAYNEQFF	TGTGCCAGCAGCTTAGACGTCGGGAGGGCCTACAATGAGCAGTTCTTC
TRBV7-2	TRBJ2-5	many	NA	CASSSHVASQETQYF	TGTGCCAGCAGCTCCCATGTGGCGTCACAAGAGACCCAGTACTTC
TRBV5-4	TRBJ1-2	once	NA	CASSRGGSLLNGYTF	TGTGCCAGCAGCCGGGGGGGCAGCCTACTAAATGGCTACACCTTC
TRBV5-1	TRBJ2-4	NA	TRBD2	CASSLEGPGLARSRAKNIQYF	TGCGCCAGCAGCTTGGAGGGGCCGGGACTAGCGAGGAGCAGGGCCAAAAACATTCAGTACTTC
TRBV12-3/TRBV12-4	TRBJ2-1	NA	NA	CASSLNRDNEQFF	TGTGCCAGCAGTTTAAATAGGGACAATGAGCAGTTCTTC
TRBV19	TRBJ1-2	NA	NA	CASSISRQPYYGYTF	TGTGCCAGTAGTATCTCCCGACAGCCCTACTATGGCTACACCTTC
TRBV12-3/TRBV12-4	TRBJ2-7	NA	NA	CASSSPDNEQYF	TGTGCCAGCAGTTCCCCGGACAACGAGCAGTACTTC
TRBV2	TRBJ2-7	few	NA	CASSEGMVNAGFEQYF	TGTGCCAGCAGTGAAGGTATGGTAAACGCAGGTTTCGAGCAGTACTTC
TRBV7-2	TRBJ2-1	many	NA	CASSFSTGTYNEQFF	TGTGCCAGCAGCTTCTCGACAGGTACCTACAATGAGCAGTTCTTC
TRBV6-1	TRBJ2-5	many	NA	CASSGTTQETQYF	TGTGCCAGCAGTGGGACCACTCAAGAGACCCAGTACTTC
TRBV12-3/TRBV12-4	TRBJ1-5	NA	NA	CASGKPQHF	TGTGCCAGCGGTAAGCCCCAGCATTTT
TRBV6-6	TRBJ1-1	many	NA	CASSYTRGADTEAFF	TGTGCCAGCAGTTACACGCGGGGGGCGGACACTGAAGCTTTCTTT
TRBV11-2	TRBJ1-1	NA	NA	CASSTVRGRNTEAFF	TGTGCCAGCAGCACGGTTAGGGGGAGGAACACTGAAGCTTTCTTT
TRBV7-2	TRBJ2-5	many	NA	CASSLPGSNVQETQYF	TGTGCCAGCAGCCTCCCCGGGTCGAACGTCCAAGAGACCCAGTACTTC
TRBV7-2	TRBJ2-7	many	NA	CASSTGGEQYF	TGTGCCAGCAGCACCGGTGGCGAGCAGTACTTC
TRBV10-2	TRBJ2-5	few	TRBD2	CASSGTSLSGRPQETQYF	TGCGCCAGCAGCGGAACCAGTTTAAGCGGGAGGCCCCAAGAGACCCAGTACTTC
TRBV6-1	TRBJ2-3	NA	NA	CASSEEVSADTQYF	TGTGCCAGCAGTGAAGAAGTGAGCGCAGATACGCAGTATTTT
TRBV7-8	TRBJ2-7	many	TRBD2	CASSLGLAGVYEQYF	TGTGCCAGCAGCTTAGGACTAGCGGGAGTCTACGAGCAGTACTTC
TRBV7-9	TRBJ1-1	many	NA	CASSFGQLGTEAFF	TGTGCCAGCAGCTTCGGACAGCTGGGCACTGAAGCTTTCTTT
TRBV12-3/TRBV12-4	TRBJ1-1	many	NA	CASSSGQTQAFF	TGTGCCAGCAGTAGCGGACAGACCCAAGCTTTCTTT
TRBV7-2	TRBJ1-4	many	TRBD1	CASSSTGEGNEKLFF	TGTGCCAGCAGCTCTACAGGGGAGGGGAATGAAAAACTGTTTTTT
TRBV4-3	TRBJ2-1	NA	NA	CASSHRLDSNEQFF	TGCGCCAGCAGCCACCGATTGGACAGTAATGAGCAGTTCTTC
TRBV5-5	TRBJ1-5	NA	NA	CASSLVQYNQPQHF	TGTGCCAGCAGCTTGGTCCAGTACAATCAGCCCCAGCATTTT
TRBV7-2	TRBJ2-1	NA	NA	CASSFSRVYNEQFF	TGTGCCAGCAGCTTTAGCCGGGTATACAATGAGCAGTTCTTC
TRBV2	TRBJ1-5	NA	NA	CASSPGQIGNQPQHF	TGTGCCAGCAGTCCCGGACAGATAGGCAATCAGCCCCAGCATTTT
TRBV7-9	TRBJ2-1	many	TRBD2	CASSSRTSERTYEQFF	TGTGCCAGCAGCTCACGGACTAGCGAGCGGACCTATGAGCAGTTCTTC
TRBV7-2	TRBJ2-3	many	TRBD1	CASSLLGQDTDTQYF	TGTGCCAGCAGCTTATTGGGACAGGACACAGATACGCAGTATTTT
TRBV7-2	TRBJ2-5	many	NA	CASSLNQGGETQYF	TGTGCCAGCAGCTTAAATCAGGGAGGAGAGACCCAGTACTTC